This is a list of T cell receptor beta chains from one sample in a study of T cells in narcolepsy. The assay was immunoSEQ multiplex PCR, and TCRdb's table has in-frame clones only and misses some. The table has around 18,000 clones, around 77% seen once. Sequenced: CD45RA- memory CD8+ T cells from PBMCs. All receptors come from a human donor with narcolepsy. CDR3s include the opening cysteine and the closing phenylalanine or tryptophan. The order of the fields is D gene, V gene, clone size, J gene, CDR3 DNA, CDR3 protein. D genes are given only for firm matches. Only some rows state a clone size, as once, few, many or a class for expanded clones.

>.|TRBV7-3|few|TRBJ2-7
TGTGCCAGCAGCCACCAGACCGGTTCCTACGAGCAGTACTTC
CASSHQTGSYEQYF
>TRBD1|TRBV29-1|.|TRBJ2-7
TGCAGCGTCGAGACAGGGGCGAACTACGAGCAGTACTTC
CSVETGANYEQYF
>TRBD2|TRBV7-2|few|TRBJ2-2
TGTGCCAGCAGCTTAGTCGGACTAGCGGGAGGGACCGGGGAGCTGTTTTTT
CASSLVGLAGGTGELFF
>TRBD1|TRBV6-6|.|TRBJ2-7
TGTGCCAGCAGTGGGACAGAAGATAACTACGAGCAGTACTTC
CASSGTEDNYEQYF
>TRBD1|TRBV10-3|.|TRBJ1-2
TGTGCCATCAGTGACAGGGACAGGGAGCACTATGGCTACACCTTC
CAISDRDREHYGYTF
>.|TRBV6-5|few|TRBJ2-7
TGTGCCAGCAGCCCCGTCGGTGTAGGGGAGCAGTACTTC
CASSPVGVGEQYF
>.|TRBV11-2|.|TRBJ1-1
TGTGCCAGCAGCTTTACGCGGAACACTGAAGCTTTCTTT
CASSFTRNTEAFF
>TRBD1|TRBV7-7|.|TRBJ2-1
TGTGCTAGCAGCTTCCGCAGGGGGTATGAGCAGTTCTTC
CASSFRRGYEQFF
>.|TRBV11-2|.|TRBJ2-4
TGTGCCAGCAGCTCCCTGGACACAAAGTACTTC
CASSSLDTKYF
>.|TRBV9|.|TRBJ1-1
TGTGCCAGCAGCGTAGAAGCTACAGGGCGTGAAGCTTTCTTT
CASSVEATGREAFF
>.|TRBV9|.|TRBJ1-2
TGTGCCAGCAGCGTAGGCTCCTTTCAAACCTCCTATGGCTACACCTTC
CASSVGSFQTSYGYTF
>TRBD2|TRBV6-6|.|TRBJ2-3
TGTGCCAGCACCAGCGGGGGCGCACTGGATACGCAGTATTTT
CASTSGGALDTQYF
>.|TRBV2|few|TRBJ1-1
TGTGCCAGCAGTGAAAGGTACACTGAAGCTTTCTTT
CASSERYTEAFF
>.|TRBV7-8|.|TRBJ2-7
TGTGCCAGCAGCTTACCCCGCCAAGGGGGAAACTACGAGCAGTACTTC
CASSLPRQGGNYEQYF
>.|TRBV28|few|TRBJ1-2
TGTGCCAGCAGTTTATGGACAGGCTATGGCTACACCTTC
CASSLWTGYGYTF
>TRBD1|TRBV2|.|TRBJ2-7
TGTGCCAGCAGCCCTCGGGACAGCTACGAGCAGTACTTC
CASSPRDSYEQYF
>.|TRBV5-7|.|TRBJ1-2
TGCGCCAGCAGCCAGGACACCTATGGCTACACCTTC
CASSQDTYGYTF
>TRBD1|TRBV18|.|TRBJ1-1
TGTGCCAGCTCGCTCACGGAAGGACAGGGGGATACTGAAGCTTTCTTT
CASSLTEGQGDTEAFF
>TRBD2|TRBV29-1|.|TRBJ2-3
TGCAGCGTTGAACCGGAGGGACTAGCGGGTAGCACAGATACGCAGTATTTT
CSVEPEGLAGSTDTQYF
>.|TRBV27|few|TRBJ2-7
TGTGCCAGCAGCTCAGGGTATAATAACGAGCAGTACTTC
CASSSGYNNEQYF
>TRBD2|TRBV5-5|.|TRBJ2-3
TGTGCCAGCAGCTTGGTGCGGGAGCTGAAAGATACGCAGTATTTT
CASSLVRELKDTQYF
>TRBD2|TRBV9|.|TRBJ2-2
TGTGCCAGCCAGAGGGAGGGACTATTGTACACCGGGGAGCTGTTTTTT
CASQREGLLYTGELFF
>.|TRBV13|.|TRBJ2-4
TGTGCCAGCAGCTTTTTTGGGACAAGTGGCATTCAGTACTTC
CASSFFGTSGIQYF
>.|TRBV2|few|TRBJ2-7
TGTGCCAGCATTACAGGGAGATCCGAGCAGTACTTC
CASITGRSEQYF
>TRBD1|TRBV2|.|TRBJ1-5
TGTGCCAGCAGTCGGACAGGGGGCCCGTTAAATCAGCCCCAGCATTTT
CASSRTGGPLNQPQHF
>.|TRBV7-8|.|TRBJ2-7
TGTGCCAGCAGCTCCCGGGGCTTGGCCGAGCAGTACTTC
CASSSRGLAEQYF
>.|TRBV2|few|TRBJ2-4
TGTGCCAGCAAAGGGCTAGCCAAAAACATTCAGTACTTC
CASKGLAKNIQYF
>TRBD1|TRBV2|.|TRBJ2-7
TGTGCCAGCAGCGAATTCGGGACAGATACCTACGAGCAGTACTTC
CASSEFGTDTYEQYF
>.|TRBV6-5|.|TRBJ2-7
TGTGCCAGCAGTTACTCGACTCGGGGACACGAGCAGTACTTC
CASSYSTRGHEQYF
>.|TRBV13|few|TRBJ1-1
TGTGCCAGCAGCTTATACACCATGAACACTGAAGCTTTCTTT
CASSLYTMNTEAFF